A selection of T cell receptor beta chains follows, all from one sample in a study of T cells in Graves' hyperthyroidism and ophthalmopathy. MiXCR was run by TCRdb on the multiplex PCR reads, yielding one entry per CDR3 protein. The table has a few hundred thousand distinct CDR3 sequences, around 18% seen once. What was sequenced was blood. The receptors were sampled from a woman aged 40 to 49 with Graves' ophthalmopathy. Each CDR3 is given with its conserved first and last residue. A D gene is named only where the DNA matches it firmly. Clone size is given for some rows only: seen once, a few or many times, or a class if the clone is expanded.

CASGRDRVRPHF	TGTGCCAGCGGTCGCGACAGGGTCAGACCCCACTTC	TRBV12-3/TRBV12-4	TRBJ1-2	TRBD1	-
CASSGDSRYEQYF	TGTGCCAGCAGCGGGGACAGCAGATACGAGCAGTACTTC	TRBV5-6	TRBJ2-7	TRBD1	-
CASRHGGGTEAFF	TGTGCCAGCAGGCACGGGGGAGGCACTGAAGCTTTCTTT	TRBV6-2/TRBV6-3	TRBJ1-1	-	-
CASKLETSGSGELFF	TGTGCCAGCAAGTTAGAGACTAGCGGTAGCGGGGAGCTGTTTTTT	TRBV28	TRBJ2-2	TRBD2	many
CASSSPAGGSYEQYF	TGTGCCAGCAGTTCACCTGCGGGGGGCAGCTACGAGCAGTACTTC	TRBV28	TRBJ2-7	TRBD2	many
CASSPRSGIRDQPQHF	TGTGCCAGCAGTCCCAGATCGGGGATACGGGATCAGCCCCAGCATTTT	TRBV6-1	TRBJ1-5	-	many
CATSRDGVFQETQYF	TGTGCCACCAGCAGAGATGGTGTTTTCCAAGAGACCCAGTACTTC	TRBV15	TRBJ2-5	-	many
CASISRGTYEQYF	TGTGCCAGCATTAGCAGGGGCACCTACGAGCAGTACTTC	TRBV2	TRBJ2-7	-	many
CSAKLNEQYF	TGCAGTGCTAAGTTAAACGAGCAGTACTTC	TRBV20-1	TRBJ2-7	-	many
CSVEGQPYEQYF	TGCAGCGTTGAGGGTCAGCCCTACGAGCAGTACTTC	TRBV29-1	TRBJ2-7	-	many
CSVGWSGNTIYF	TGCAGCGTTGGATGGTCAGGAAACACCATATATTTT	TRBV29-1	TRBJ1-3	-	few
CASSQDSDRVDGYTF	TGCGCCAGCAGCCAAGATTCGGACAGGGTAGACGGCTACACCTTC	TRBV4-3	TRBJ1-2	TRBD1	-
CASSPLGLVLSNTGELFF	TGTGCCAGCAGCCCCCTCGGTTTAGTCCTAAGCAACACCGGGGAGCTGTTTTTT	TRBV11-2	TRBJ2-2	-	many
CAGSLDPDLYEQYF	TGCGCCGGCAGCTTGGATCCGGATCTCTACGAGCAGTACTTC	TRBV5-1	TRBJ2-7	-	few
CASSTPIPSAGGAFF	TGTGCCAGCAGTACACCGATACCCTCAGCGGGTGGGGCTTTCTTT	TRBV28	TRBJ1-1	-	many
CASKGQVDNQPQHF	TGTGCCAGTAAGGGACAGGTGGACAATCAGCCCCAGCATTTT	TRBV19	TRBJ1-5	TRBD1	-
CSATDLSRELGGYTF	TGCAGTGCTACTGACTTAAGCAGGGAGCTGGGTGGCTACACCTTC	TRBV20-1	TRBJ1-2	-	many
CASRPGHRIYEQYF	TGTGCCAGCAGGCCGGGACACCGAATCTACGAGCAGTACTTC	TRBV12-3/TRBV12-4	TRBJ2-7	-	-
CASSGDRDTGELFF	TGTGCCAGCAGTGGGGACAGGGACACCGGGGAGCTGTTTTTT	TRBV25-1	TRBJ2-2	TRBD1	many
CASSLEVRPEEGENSNQPQHF	TGTGCCAGCAGCTTAGAAGTTCGGCCCGAGGAGGGCGAGAATAGCAATCAGCCCCAGCATTTT	TRBV7-6	TRBJ1-5	-	many
CASSHSLTGQSGRSGHEQYF	TGTGCCAGCAGCCACAGCCTAACCGGCCAGAGCGGGAGGTCGGGACACGAGCAGTACTTC	TRBV3-1	TRBJ2-7	TRBD2	few
CASSYLAGESYEQYF	TGTGCCAGCAGTTACCTGGCGGGAGAATCCTACGAGCAGTACTTC	TRBV6-2/TRBV6-3	TRBJ2-7	TRBD2	many
CASSYSTLDYDYEQYF	TGTGCCAGCAGTTACTCGACCTTGGACTATGACTACGAGCAGTACTTC	TRBV6-2/TRBV6-3	TRBJ2-7	-	few
CASSFGESKTQYF	TGTGCCAGCAGTTTTGGGGAAAGCAAGACCCAGTACTTC	TRBV12-3/TRBV12-4	TRBJ2-5	-	-
CASSPRGQDNQPQHF	TGTGCCAGCAGCCCTCGGGGACAGGACAATCAGCCCCAGCATTTT	TRBV9	TRBJ1-5	TRBD1	many
CASSFSSSSGNTIYF	TGTGCCAGCAGCTTTAGTTCGAGCTCTGGAAACACCATATATTTT	TRBV7-8	TRBJ1-3	-	many
CASSYEGYEQYF	TGTGCCAGCAGTTACGAGGGCTACGAGCAGTACTTC	TRBV6-2/TRBV6-3	TRBJ2-7	-	many
CASSYREVAYEQYF	TGTGCCAGCAGTTACCGTGAGGTCGCCTACGAGCAGTACTTC	TRBV6-2/TRBV6-3	TRBJ2-7	-	many
CATSTSGSTREQYF	TGTGCCACCTCGACTAGCGGGAGCACCCGCGAGCAGTACTTC	TRBV15	TRBJ2-7	TRBD2	-
CASSQDGTYEQYF	TGCGCCAGCAGCCAAGATGGAACCTACGAGCAGTACTTC	TRBV4-1	TRBJ2-7	-	many
CASSQDQLRNTEAFF	TGTGCCAGCAGCCAAGATCAACTCAGGAACACTGAAGCTTTCTTT	TRBV4-2	TRBJ1-1	-	many
CASSQEPAGGLSGETQYF	TGCGCCAGCAGCCAAGAGCCCGCGGGGGGGTTATCGGGTGAGACCCAGTACTTC	TRBV4-3	TRBJ2-5	TRBD2	-
CASSYRSGLNTEAFF	TGTGCCAGCAGTTACCGTTCAGGGTTGAACACTGAAGCTTTCTTT	TRBV6-5	TRBJ1-1	-	-
CASSYVEVVTQYF	TGTGCCAGCAGTTACGTGGAGGTAGTGACCCAGTACTTC	TRBV6-5	TRBJ2-5	-	-
CATSGVGGELFF	TGTGCCACCAGTGGAGTGGGCGGGGAGCTGTTTTTT	TRBV24-1	TRBJ2-2	-	-
CASSLLDRPAKNIQYF	TGTGCCAGCAGCCTCCTCGATAGACCCGCCAAAAACATTCAGTACTTC	TRBV7-2	TRBJ2-4	-	once
CASSLSLGGYQETQYF	TGTGCCAGCAGCTTAAGTTTAGGAGGGTACCAAGAGACCCAGTACTTC	TRBV7-2	TRBJ2-5	-	many
CASSQDAGSGANVLTF	TGCGCCAGCAGCCAAGACGCAGGGTCTGGGGCCAACGTCCTGACTTTC	TRBV4-3	TRBJ2-6	-	many
CASSRTGLAGANEQFF	TGTGCCAGCAGTCGGACGGGACTAGCGGGAGCCAATGAGCAGTTCTTC	TRBV6-1	TRBJ2-1	TRBD2	-
CATSDRHSIASGANVLTF	TGTGCCACCAGTGACAGACATAGCATCGCCTCTGGGGCCAACGTCCTGACTTTC	TRBV24-1	TRBJ2-6	-	-
CASILSRGLDQPQHF	TGTGCCAGCATCCTATCCAGGGGGCTCGATCAGCCCCAGCATTTT	TRBV6-1	TRBJ1-5	TRBD1	many
CASSRRSSYNSPLHF	TGTGCCAGCAGCCGACGGAGCTCCTATAATTCACCCCTCCACTTT	TRBV7-6	TRBJ1-6	-	many
CASRSGEVSGYTF	TGTGCCAGCAGGTCAGGGGAAGTATCTGGCTACACCTTC	TRBV6-5	TRBJ1-2	-	many
CASSLRQYEQYF	TGTGCCAGCAGCTTAAGACAGTACGAGCAGTACTTC	TRBV7-9	TRBJ2-7	-	many
CASSLTSGSLKSDNEQFF	TGTGCCAGCAGTCTGACTAGCGGGAGCTTAAAATCGGACAATGAGCAGTTCTTC	TRBV11-1	TRBJ2-1	TRBD2	many
CASSSPRDRGAGNTIYF	TGTGCCAGCAGTTCCCCCCGGGACAGGGGTGCTGGAAACACCATATATTTT	TRBV28	TRBJ1-3	TRBD1	-
CASSLGRDRGVYQPQHF	TGTGCCAGCAGCTTGGGACGGGACAGGGGGGTCTATCAGCCCCAGCATTTT	TRBV5-4	TRBJ1-5	TRBD1	many
CASSLSVTHTGELFF	TGTGCCAGCAGTTTATCTGTCACACACACCGGGGAGCTGTTTTTT	TRBV12-3/TRBV12-4	TRBJ2-2	-	many
CASSLGDWTGNTIYF	TGTGCCAGCAGCTTAGGGGACTGGACTGGAAACACCATATATTTT	TRBV7-8	TRBJ1-3	-	many
CASSFSGAGPYEQYF	TGTGCCAGCAGTTTCAGTGGGGCGGGACCCTACGAGCAGTACTTC	TRBV27	TRBJ2-7	-	many
CASSLSEIYEQYF	TGTGCCAGCAGTTTGTCGGAGATCTACGAGCAGTACTTC	TRBV28	TRBJ2-7	-	many
CASSGGWDGSYEQYF	TGTGCCAGCAGCGGGGGGTGGGACGGATCCTACGAGCAGTACTTC	TRBV6-5	TRBJ2-7	TRBD2	many
CASSPSGQGYGYTF	TGTGCCAGCAGCCCCTCGGGACAGGGTTATGGCTACACCTTC	TRBV7-9	TRBJ1-2	TRBD1	many
CASSQGLAGAKNIQYF	TGCGCCAGCAGCCAAGGACTAGCGGGAGCCAAAAACATTCAGTACTTC	TRBV5-1	TRBJ2-4	TRBD2	-
CAWSSQGSLSNQPQHF	TGTGCCTGGAGTTCCCAGGGCAGCCTTAGCAATCAGCCCCAGCATTTT	TRBV30	TRBJ1-5	-	many